This entry lists 25 T cell receptor beta chains sequenced from one sample in a study of human T cells and chemical hapten exposure. The time point was: pre-sensitization, week 0. Treatment noted: therapeutic diphenylcyclopropenone sensitization with weekly scalp DPC. A single record per CDR3 protein comes from TCRdb applying MiXCR to the RACE reads. Of tens of thousands of distinct CDR3 sequences in the sample, around 9.6% are singletons; the top ten hold around 4%. This specimen was whole blood, taken in connection with sensitization to the hapten diphenylcyclopropenone (DPC). All receptors come from a woman aged 35 to 49 with alopecia areata. Some clones in this sample may be carry-over from other donors' samples.

At least ten counts were recorded for this clonotype. This chain connects TRBV28 to TRBJ1-1; D uncertain. The ends were cut back, 8 bases at V and 1 base at J, with 5 bases in the middle. Germline values: CDR1 MDHEN, CDR2 SYDVKM. The length of the CDR3 is 11 residues. The CDR3 protein is CASQKNTEAFF. The CDR3, as DNA: TGTGCCAGCCAGAAGAACACTGAAGCTTTCTTT.

This clonotype occurred many times. V usage is TRBV2 and J usage is TRBJ1-5, with D possibly TRBD1 on 6 matching bases. The germline V and J ends were trimmed by 6 bases and 3 bases, with 12 bases remaining between them. The CDR3 runs to 14 residues. CDR1 is SNHLY and CDR2 is FYNNEI in the germline V gene. Here the CDR3 DNA reads TGTGCCAGCAGAGGGACACGTACCAATCAGCCCCAGCATTTT. It encodes CASRGTRTNQPQHF.

CDR3 sequence reads: CASSRPNTDTQYF. CDR3 nucleotide sequence: TGTGCCAGCAGCCGCCCTAACACAGATACGCAGTATTTT. The chain has TRBV12-3 or TRBV12-4 and TRBJ2-3; D remains ambiguous. The CDR3 consists of 13 residues. The V end lost 6 bases, the J end lost 2 bases, and 9 bases lay between the germline ends.

This clonotype was observed a few times. The chain employs TRBV5-3 and TRBJ1-6; 8 bases line up with TRBD1. TRBV5-3 is annotated as an ORF whose role is uncertain. Trimming cost V 0 bases and J 6 bases; bases outside gene matches: 5. CDR3 length: 16 amino acids. CDR3 coding DNA: TGTGCCAGAAGCTTGGACCGGGACAGGACTAATTCACCCCTCCACTTT. Its translation is CARSLDRDRTNSPLHF.

This clonotype showed up many times. The V gene is TRBV5-4, the J gene TRBJ2-2; 10 positions match TRBD1. The CDR3 covers 15 residues. Germline V gene data show CDR1 as SGHNT and CDR2 as YYREEE (reference sequence). The ends lost 0 bases at V and 8 bases at J; junction bases unmatched: 4. DNA of the CDR3: TGTGCCAGCAGCTTGGGACAGGGGGCTGGTGGGGAGCTGTTTTTT. It translates to CASSLGQGAGGELFF.

In this sample, this clonotype turned up a few times. The rearrangement joins TRBV6-5 to TRBJ2-1; D is possibly TRBD2 (5 bases). Trimming removed 0 bases at V and 0 bases at J, with 6 bases between. This CDR3 contains 15 residues. The germline gives CDR1 MNHEY, CDR2 SVGAGI. The DNA of the CDR3 is TGTGCCAGCAGTTACTCTGGAGGCTCCTACAATGAGCAGTTCTTC. Amino acid sequence: CASSYSGGSYNEQFF.

For this clonotype: A much larger clone is a single base away; this may be a read error. This chain uses TRBV5-1 with TRBJ2-7; 9 bases map to TRBD1. Germline values: CDR1 SGHRS, CDR2 YFSETQ. Trimming cost V 1 base and J 7 bases; bases outside gene matches: 12. This CDR3 is 16 amino acids long. CDR3 DNA: TGCGCCAGCAGCTTGAGAGTGGTACAGGGGGCTGGGGAGCAGTACTTC. Residues: CASSLRVVQGAGEQYF.

This clonotype was seen repeatedly, ten times or more. This chain joins TRBV5-1 and TRBJ1-4; tentative D call: TRBD1 (6 bases). Germline values: CDR1 SGHRS, CDR2 YFSETQ. Trimming took 4 bases from V and 5 from J, leaving 12 bases between them. This CDR3 is built from 14 residues. The CDR3 region is CASSLTGYNEKLFF. CDR3 nucleotide sequence: TGCGCCAGCAGCCTGACAGGTTACAATGAAAAACTGTTTTTT.

This clonotype occurred many times. The J gene is TRBJ2-2, the V gene TRBV7-9; a possible D gene is TRBD2 (6 bases). The CDR3 consists of 16 residues. The V gene lost 7 bases and the J gene lost 3 bases, with 18 bases spanning the gap. Germline values: CDR1 SEHNR, CDR2 FQNEAQ (reference sequence). The CDR3 DNA is TGTGCCAGCACCTCGTTAGGTGGAGGGGACACCGGGGAGCTGTTTTTT. Its translation is CASTSLGGGDTGELFF. Looking up the rest from reference TRBV7-9 and TRBJ2-2 gives the full variable domain: DTGVSQNPRHKITKRGQNVTFRCDPISEHNRLYWYRQTLGQGPEFLTYFQNEAQLEKSRLLSDRFSAERPKGSFSTLEIQRTEQGDSAMYLCASTSLGGGDTGELFFGEGSRLTVL.

At least ten counts were recorded for this clonotype. The chain couples TRBV5-1 to TRBJ1-1; TRBD1 agrees at 8 bases. The germline V gene has CDR1 SGHRS and CDR2 YFSETQ. V trimming: 3 bases; J trimming: 8 bases; junction bases outside the gene matches: 9. CDR3 length: 14 residues. The chain's CDR3 is CASSSGQGSSEAFF. The CDR3 nucleotides are TGCGCCAGCAGCTCCGGACAGGGTAGTTCCGAAGCTTTCTTT.

The sample holds many counts of this clonotype. The chain carries TRBV9 and TRBJ1-3; TRBD1 agrees at 11 bases. CDR3 length equals 16 residues. CDR1 and CDR2 from the germline V gene are SGDLS and YYNGEE. J lost 2 bases, V lost 4 bases, and 5 bases had no gene match. CDR3 residues: CASSPGQGATGNTIYF. The CDR3 bases are TGTGCCAGCAGCCCAGGACAGGGGGCAACTGGAAACACCATATATTTT.

This clonotype was seen many times. The rearrangement links TRBV28 to TRBJ2-7, with 7 bases identical to TRBD2. The ends lost 5 bases at V and 7 bases at J; junction bases unmatched: 11. Germline CDR1 MDHEN, CDR2 SYDVKM. This CDR3 has 14 amino acids. This CDR3 reads CASSLVQRGREQYF. In DNA form, the CDR3 reads TGTGCCAGCAGTCTCGTCCAGCGGGGTCGGGAGCAGTACTTC.

This clonotype was observed a handful of times. The chain links TRBV7-9 to TRBJ2-1; D unclear. The V gene's germline CDR1 is SEHNR and CDR2 FQNEAQ (reference sequence). The CDR3 sequence is 16 residues long. V shed 0 bases and J shed 3 bases, with 12 bases lying between them. CDR3 region: CASSLANIPLYNEQFF. DNA for the CDR3: TGTGCCAGCAGCTTAGCGAACATACCCCTCTACAATGAGCAGTTCTTC. Full variable domain (outside the CDR3, taken from reference TRBV7-9 and TRBJ2-1): DTGVSQNPRHKITKRGQNVTFRCDPISEHNRLYWYRQTLGQGPEFLTYFQNEAQLEKSRLLSDRFSAERPKGSFSTLEIQRTEQGDSAMYLCASSLANIPLYNEQFFGPGTRLTVL.

This clonotype occurred a few times. V usage is TRBV7-9 and J usage is TRBJ1-1; D uncertain. The CDR3 is 16 amino acids. Germline values: CDR1 SEHNR, CDR2 FQNEAQ (reference sequence). With 5 bases removed from V and 5 bases from J, the gap between germline ends came to 21 bases. The CDR3 bases are TGTGCCAGCAGCCCCTCAATTTGGGGTTCGGGGACTGAAGCTTTCTTT. Its translation: CASSPSIWGSGTEAFF.

This clonotype occurred a few times. This chain joins TRBV3-1 and TRBJ1-5; 7 bases agree with TRBD1. This CDR3 has 15 residues. J lost 2 bases, V lost 1 base, and 2 bases had no gene match. CDR1 is LGHDT, CDR2 YNNKEL, per germline (reference sequence). The CDR3: CASSQAQGRNQPQHF. CDR3 DNA sequence: TGTGCCAGCAGCCAAGCACAGGGGCGCAATCAGCCCCAGCATTTT. Based on the CDR3 plus reference TRBV3-1 and TRBJ1-5, the full variable domain is DTAVSQTPKYLVTQMGNDKSIKCEQNLGHDTMYWYKQDSKKFLKIMFSYNNKELIINETVPNRFSPKSPDKAHLNLHINSLELGDSAVYFCASSQAQGRNQPQHFGDGTRLSIL.

V is TRBV11-2 and J is TRBJ1-1; the D gene is possibly TRBD1 (5 bases). V dropped 0 bases and J dropped 1 base, with 12 bases sitting between them. The CDR3 is made up of 16 amino acids. Germline lookup yields CDR1 SGHAT and CDR2 FQNNGV. The CDR3 bases are TGTGCCAGCAGCTTAGACCGGACACTAACGAACACTGAAGCTTTCTTT. As protein: CASSLDRTLTNTEAFF.

This clonotype was detected only once. The gene calls are TRBV11-2 and TRBJ2-7, with D unclear. Germline V gene data show CDR1 as SGHAT and CDR2 as FQNNGV. The CDR3 sequence is 12 residues long. V was clipped by 0 bases and J by 7 bases, with 7 bases between them. The CDR3 nucleotides are TGTGCCAGCAGCTTAGATGTAAGGGAGCAGTACTTC. It is translated as CASSLDVREQYF.

The chain links TRBV7-2 to TRBJ2-2; 10 nucleotides align to TRBD1. Germline CDR1 SGHTA, CDR2 FQGNSA. The CDR3 has 18 amino acids. With 6 bases clipped from V and 1 base from J, the junction kept 11 bases outside the gene matches. The CDR3 DNA follows: TGTGCCAGCAGGCCCGGGACAGGGGTTAGGGGGAACACCGGGGAGCTGTTTTTT. It codes for CASRPGTGVRGNTGELFF.

This clonotype was seen a few times. V gene TRBV18 combines with J gene TRBJ2-1, with 8 positions matching TRBD2. The CDR3 sequence is 17 residues long. Trimming cost V 3 bases and J 6 bases; bases outside gene matches: 13. The germline CDR1 and CDR2 sequences are KGHSH and LQKENI. The DNA of the CDR3 is TGTGCCAGCTCACCCGTACCCGGACTAGCTGGGGGCAATGAGCAGTTCTTC. Its translation is CASSPVPGLAGGNEQFF.

This clonotype was recorded many times. The chain links TRBV20-1 to TRBJ2-7, with 8 bases lining up with TRBD2. From germline, CDR1 is DFQATT and CDR2 SNEGSKA (reference sequence). With V trimmed by 0 bases and J by 5 bases, 6 bases remained unmatched. The CDR3 is 14 amino acids. The CDR3 nucleotides read TGCAGTGCTAGAGAGGGGACTAGTCCCCACGAGCAGTACTTC. Translation gives CSAREGTSPHEQYF.

V usage is TRBV24-1 and J usage is TRBJ2-1; the match to TRBD2 covers 9 bases. CDR3 length: 16 residues. Germline CDR1 and CDR2: KGHDR and SFDVKD. V dropped 4 bases and J dropped 2; count of bases not matched to a gene: 5. The CDR3 protein is CATSDHSGGPYNEQFF. The CDR3 DNA reads TGTGCCACCAGTGACCACAGCGGGGGGCCCTACAATGAGCAGTTCTTC.

The chain uses TRBV28 and TRBJ1-2; TRBD1 aligns across 9 bases. The ends lost 6 bases at V and 8 bases at J; junction bases unmatched: 10. Germline V gene data show CDR1 as MDHEN and CDR2 as SYDVKM. The CDR3 has 14 residues. CDR3 bases: TGTGCCAGCAGACCGGGACAGGGCTTGAGAGGCTACACCTTC. This gives the protein CASRPGQGLRGYTF.

This clonotype was recorded at least ten times. This chain uses TRBV12-3 or TRBV12-4 with TRBJ1-6, with 7 positions matching TRBD1. This CDR3 is 15 amino acids long. V lost 3 bases and J lost 7; bases outside the gene matches: 6. CDR3 in DNA: TGTGCCAGCAGTTTCATGCAGGGGGGGAATTCACCCCTCCACTTT. Amino acids: CASSFMQGGNSPLHF.

The table lists this clonotype with a count of one. This clone may be a read error of a much larger clone one base away. This chain links TRBV29-1 with TRBJ1-3; no firm D call. The CDR3 consists of 13 residues. The V gene lost 1 base and the J gene lost 5 bases, with 9 bases spanning the gap. CDR1 SQVTM and CDR2 ANQGSEA come from the germline V gene. CDR3 residues: CSVEGDDRNTIYF. The CDR3 DNA is TGCAGCGTTGAAGGCGACGACAGAAACACCATATATTTT.

The table lists this clonotype with many counts. The V call is TRBV7-9, the J call TRBJ1-2; D might be TRBD1 (6 bases). Germline loops: CDR1 SEHNR, CDR2 FQNEAQ (reference sequence). Trimming removed 2 bases from V and 0 bases from J, with 19 bases in between. This CDR3 has 18 residues. The CDR3 DNA sequence: TGTGCCAGCAGCTTAACCGCAGGGGCCACTTCGTCTAACTATGGCTACACCTTC. Translated, it gives CASSLTAGATSSNYGYTF.